The clone carrying this T cell receptor (beta chain) was observed a single time. Its antigen is not known. The primer mix had 60 Vbeta and 13 Jbeta primers. TCRdb's copy holds only in-frame clones and misses some; the assay was immunoSEQ multiplex PCR. This table holds 200,000 to 250,000 clones, less than 85% found once. There are 13 residues in the CDR3. V gave up 5 bases and J gave up 2 bases, with 9 bases separating them. Per the germline V gene, CDR1 is MGHDK and CDR2 is SYGVNS. These data belong to a study of cytomegalovirus exposure and HLA in healthy donors. Study-level findings and limits: Across HLA loci, a later analysis found differing TCR association rates, with DRB1 most and HLA-C fewest. TCR beta chain V- and J-gene trimming was linked, in a later analysis, to a missense variant in DCLRE1C.

V usage is TRBV25-1 and J usage is TRBJ1-1; D gene ambiguous. This sequence was found in a girl aged 2 to 10 in good health and CMV-seronegative. The sample was PBMCs. The CDR3 spells CASSPDTNTEAFF. The DNA for the CDR3 is TGTGCCAGCAGTCCCGACACTAACACTGAAGCTTTCTTT.